This T cell receptor beta chain was profiled in a study of blood T cell repertoires in COVID-19. Trimming cost V 0 bases and J 8 bases, with 17 bases left between them. CDR1 is SGDLS and CDR2 is YYNGEE in the germline V gene. This CDR3 region has 15 residues. Authors' analysis steps: Quantification of nucleated cells was approximated via reference gene primer amplification. Sequenced by immunoSEQ multiplex PCR; TCRdb stores in-frame clones only, minus some. The V and J calls and the clone size are those of that table, but D and trimming were determined from the DNA. The sample carries about 120,000 clones, 75% to 85% recorded once.

This clonotype was sampled from a woman in her sixties or seventies with acute or convalescent COVID-19. The sequenced material came from peripheral blood. The V gene is TRBV9, the J gene TRBJ1-2; D remains ambiguous. CDR3 loop: CASSVVGDAGSGYTF. Here the CDR3 DNA reads TGTGCCAGCAGCGTAGTTGGGGATGCGGGGAGCGGCTACACCTTC.